This T cell receptor beta chain emerged from a study of blood T cells in healthy people across ages. Per sample, at least 5 micrograms of total RNA were extracted. It was with a sample-barcoded 5' primer and a J-beta primer mix that a second PCR of about 6 to 12 cycles was run. TCRdb analysed the 5' RACE reads with MiXCR anew, one entry per CDR3 protein. The data contain over a million distinct CDR3 sequences, approximately 39% of them seen just once; the ten biggest clones take up about 4%. The sequencing input was blood. The receptor's source is a woman younger than 30 in good health.

CDR3 sequence reads: CASSFPGLAVDTQYF. CDR3 sequence (DNA): TGTGCCAGCAGTTTCCCGGGACTAGCGGTAGATACGCAGTATTTT. The rearrangement joins TRBV12-3 or TRBV12-4 to TRBJ2-3; 11 bases are a match to TRBD2. CDR3 length: 15 residues. The V and J ends lost 3 bases and 5 bases, in that order; junction bases with no gene match: 4.